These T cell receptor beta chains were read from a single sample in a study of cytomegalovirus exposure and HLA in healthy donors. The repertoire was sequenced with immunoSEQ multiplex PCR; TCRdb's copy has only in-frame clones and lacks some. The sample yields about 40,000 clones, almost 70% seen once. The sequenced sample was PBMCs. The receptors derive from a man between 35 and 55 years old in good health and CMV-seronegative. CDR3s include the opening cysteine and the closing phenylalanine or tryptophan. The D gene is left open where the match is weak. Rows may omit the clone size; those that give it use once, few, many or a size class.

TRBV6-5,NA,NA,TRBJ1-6,CASSYSPGGGNSPLHF,TGTGCCAGCAGTTACTCGCCCGGGGGGGGTAATTCACCCCTCCACTTT
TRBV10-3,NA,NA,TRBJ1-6,CAATRGNSPLHF,TGTGCCGCCACAAGAGGGAATTCACCCCTCCACTTT
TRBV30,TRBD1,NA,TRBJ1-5,CAWSVQGDQPQHF,TGTGCCTGGAGTGTACAGGGGGATCAGCCCCAGCATTTT
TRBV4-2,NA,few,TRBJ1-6,CASSQDGGGRSPLHF,TGTGCCAGCAGCCAAGATGGGGGCGGACGATCACCCCTCCACTTT
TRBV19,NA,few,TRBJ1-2,CASTLMPPSYGYTF,TGTGCCAGTACCCTGATGCCCCCGAGCTATGGCTACACCTTC
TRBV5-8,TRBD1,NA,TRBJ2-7,CASSRTGFEQYF,TGTGCCAGCAGCAGGACAGGGTTCGAGCAGTACTTC
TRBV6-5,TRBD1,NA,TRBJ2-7,CASSPDRAYEQYF,TGTGCCAGCAGTCCAGACAGGGCCTACGAGCAGTACTTC
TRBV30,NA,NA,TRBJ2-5,CAYLGGGMRTQYF,TGTGCCTACTTGGGAGGGGGAATGCGGACCCAGTACTTC
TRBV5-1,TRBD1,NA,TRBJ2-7,CASSLGQGLYEQYF,TGCGCCAGCAGCTTGGGACAGGGGCTCTACGAGCAGTACTTC
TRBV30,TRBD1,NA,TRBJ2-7,CAWSTGGLYEQYF,TGTGCCTGGAGCACAGGGGGTTTGTACGAGCAGTACTTC
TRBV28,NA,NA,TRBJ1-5,CASSTGGMDQPQHF,TGTGCCAGCTCAACCGGGGGTATGGATCAGCCCCAGCATTTT
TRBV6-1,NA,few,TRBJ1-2,CASSALPEGGLYGYTF,TGTGCCAGCAGTGCCCTGCCTGAGGGGGGGCTGTATGGCTACACCTTC
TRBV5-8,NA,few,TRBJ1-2,CASGPGGGDPYGYTF,TGTGCCAGCGGCCCCGGGGGAGGGGACCCTTATGGCTACACCTTC
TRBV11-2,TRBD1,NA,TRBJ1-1,CASSLDRGSTEAFF,TGTGCCAGCAGCTTGGACAGGGGTTCCACTGAAGCTTTCTTT
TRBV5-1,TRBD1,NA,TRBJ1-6,CASSPEGASYSPLHF,TGCGCCAGCAGCCCGGAGGGGGCCTCTTACTCACCCCTCCACTTT
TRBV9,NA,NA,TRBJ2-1,CASRGGREYNEQFF,TGTGCCAGCAGGGGGGGTAGGGAGTACAATGAGCAGTTCTTC
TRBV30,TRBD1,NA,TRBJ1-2,CAWRHGQGVYYGYTF,TGTGCCTGGAGACACGGACAGGGGGTTTACTATGGCTACACCTTC
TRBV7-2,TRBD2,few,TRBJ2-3,CASSPWRGGTDTQYF,TGTGCCAGCAGCCCCTGGCGGGGGGGCACAGATACGCAGTATTTT
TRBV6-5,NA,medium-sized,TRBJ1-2,CASSYDRSNPYGYTF,TGTGCCAGCAGTTATGACAGATCGAACCCCTATGGCTACACCTTC
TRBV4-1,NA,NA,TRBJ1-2,CASSQVFVQGLPLDGYTF,TGCGCCAGCAGCCAAGTTTTCGTGCAGGGGTTGCCTTTAGATGGCTACACCTTC
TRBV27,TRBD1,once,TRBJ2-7,CASSSSPDRVYEQYF,TGTGCCAGCAGTTCGTCCCCGGACAGGGTCTACGAGCAGTACTTC
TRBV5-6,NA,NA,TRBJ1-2,CASSPGARDYGYTF,TGTGCCAGCAGCCCTGGTGCGCGAGACTATGGCTACACCTTC
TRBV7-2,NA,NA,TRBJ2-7,CASSLVPEAYEQYF,TGTGCCAGCAGCTTAGTACCAGAAGCCTACGAGCAGTACTTC
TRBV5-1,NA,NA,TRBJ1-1,CASSGSRGRTEAFF,TGCGCCAGCAGCGGCTCCAGGGGACGGACTGAAGCTTTCTTT
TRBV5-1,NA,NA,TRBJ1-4,CASSLGQGGEKLFF,TGCGCCAGCAGCTTGGGGCAGGGAGGAGAAAAACTGTTTTTT
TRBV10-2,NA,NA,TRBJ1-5,CASSESRQDYQPQHF,TGCGCCAGCAGTGAGTCGCGGCAGGACTATCAGCCCCAGCATTTT
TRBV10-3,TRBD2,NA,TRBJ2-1,CAIRRTSGGALGSNEQFF,TGTGCCATCAGACGGACTAGCGGGGGGGCCTTAGGATCCAATGAGCAGTTCTTC
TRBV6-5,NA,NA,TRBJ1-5,CASSYGRDNQPQHF,TGTGCCAGCAGTTATGGCAGGGACAATCAGCCCCAGCATTTT
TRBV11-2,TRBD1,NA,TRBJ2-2,CASSLGTGGHTGELFF,TGTGCCAGCAGCTTAGGCACAGGGGGACACACCGGGGAGCTGTTTTTT
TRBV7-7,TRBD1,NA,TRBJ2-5,CASSSDRGVTETQYF,TGTGCTAGCAGCTCCGACAGGGGGGTTACAGAGACCCAGTACTTC
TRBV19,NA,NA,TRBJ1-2,CASSIGQLTYGYTF,TGTGCCAGTAGTATAGGACAACTCACCTATGGCTACACCTTC
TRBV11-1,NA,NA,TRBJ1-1,CASSLALITEAFF,TGTGCCAGCAGCTTAGCCCTAATCACTGAAGCTTTCTTT
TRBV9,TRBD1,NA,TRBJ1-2,CASSFRTGQYGYTF,TGTGCCAGCAGCTTCCGGACAGGTCAATATGGCTACACCTTC
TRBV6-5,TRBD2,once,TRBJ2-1,CASTFRGGRDEQFF,TGTGCCAGCACCTTCCGGGGGGGCAGGGATGAGCAGTTCTTC
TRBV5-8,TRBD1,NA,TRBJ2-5,CASSYRPGQKETQYF,TGTGCCAGCAGCTACCGACCGGGACAGAAAGAGACCCAGTACTTC
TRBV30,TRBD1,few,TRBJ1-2,CAFGTGGGYTF,TGTGCCTTCGGAACAGGGGGAGGCTACACCTTC
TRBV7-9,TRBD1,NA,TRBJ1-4,CASSSPLTGQANEKLFF,TGTGCCAGCAGCTCGCCCCTTACTGGACAGGCGAATGAAAAACTGTTTTTT
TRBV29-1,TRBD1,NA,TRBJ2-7,CSVPGTGGYEQYF,TGCAGCGTCCCCGGGACAGGGGGCTACGAGCAGTACTTC
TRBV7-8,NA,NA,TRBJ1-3,CASSGWGRAGNTIYF,TGTGCCAGCAGCGGGTGGGGCAGGGCTGGAAACACCATATATTTT
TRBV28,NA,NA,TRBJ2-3,CASKVGAESTDTQYF,TGTGCCAGCAAGGTGGGAGCAGAGAGCACAGATACGCAGTATTTT
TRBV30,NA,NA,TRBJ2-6,CAGTPGGANVLTF,TGTGCCGGGACACCGGGAGGGGCCAACGTCCTGACTTTC
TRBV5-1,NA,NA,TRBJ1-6,CASSLVSGIPNSPLHF,TGCGCCAGCAGCTTGGTTTCGGGAATACCAAATTCACCCCTCCACTTT
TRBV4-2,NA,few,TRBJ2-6,CASSQNHLTGGANVLTF,TGTGCCAGCAGCCAAAACCACCTGACTGGTGGGGCCAACGTCCTGACTTTC
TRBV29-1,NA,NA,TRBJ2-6,CSVVAPGANVLTF,TGCAGCGTTGTAGCTCCTGGGGCCAACGTCCTGACTTTC
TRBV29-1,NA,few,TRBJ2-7,CSVGTDHFVGEQYF,TGCAGCGTTGGGACAGACCATTTTGTCGGCGAGCAGTACTTC
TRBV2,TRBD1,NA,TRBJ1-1,CASRETGANTEAFF,TGTGCCAGCAGGGAGACAGGGGCGAACACTGAAGCTTTCTTT
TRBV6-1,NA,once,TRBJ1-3,CASSESRRTIYF,TGTGCCAGCAGTGAAAGCCGGCGGACCATATATTTT
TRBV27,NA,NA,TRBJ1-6,CASRGPRGALHF,TGTGCCAGCAGGGGTCCCCGGGGAGCCCTCCACTTT
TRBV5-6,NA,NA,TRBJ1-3,CASSLVEDGNTIYF,TGTGCCAGCAGCTTGGTCGAGGATGGAAACACCATATATTTT